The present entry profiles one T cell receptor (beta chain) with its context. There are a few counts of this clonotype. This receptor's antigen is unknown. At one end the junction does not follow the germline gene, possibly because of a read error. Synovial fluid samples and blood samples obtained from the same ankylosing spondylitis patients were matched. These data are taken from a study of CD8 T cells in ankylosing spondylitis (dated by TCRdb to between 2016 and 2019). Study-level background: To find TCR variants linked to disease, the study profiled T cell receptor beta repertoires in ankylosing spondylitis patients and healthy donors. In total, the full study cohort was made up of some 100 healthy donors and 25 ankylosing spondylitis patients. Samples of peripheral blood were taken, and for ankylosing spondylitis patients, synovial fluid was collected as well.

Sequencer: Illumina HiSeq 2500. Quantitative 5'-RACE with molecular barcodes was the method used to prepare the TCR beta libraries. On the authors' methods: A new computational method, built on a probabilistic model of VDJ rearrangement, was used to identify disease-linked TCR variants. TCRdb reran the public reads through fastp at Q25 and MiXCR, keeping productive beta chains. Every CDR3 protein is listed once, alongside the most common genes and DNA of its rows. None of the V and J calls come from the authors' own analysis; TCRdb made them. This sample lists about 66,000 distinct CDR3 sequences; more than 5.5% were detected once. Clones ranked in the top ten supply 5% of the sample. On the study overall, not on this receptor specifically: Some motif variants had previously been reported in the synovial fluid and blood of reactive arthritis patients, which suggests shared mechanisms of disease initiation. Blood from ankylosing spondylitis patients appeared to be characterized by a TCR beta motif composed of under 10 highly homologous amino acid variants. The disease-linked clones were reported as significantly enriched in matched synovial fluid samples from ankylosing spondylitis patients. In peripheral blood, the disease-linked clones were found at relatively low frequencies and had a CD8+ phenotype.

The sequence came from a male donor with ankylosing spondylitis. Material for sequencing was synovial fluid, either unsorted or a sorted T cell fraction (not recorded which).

At the DNA level, the sequence is TGTGCCAGCAGCTTATTCGAGGATTCACCCCTCTACTTT. Translated, it gives CASSLFEDSPLYF. This chain is built from TRBV7-6 and TRBJ1-6; there is no confident call for the D gene. Taken from cysteine to phenylalanine, the CDR3 has 13 residues. Only the CDR3 region is kept as DNA, spanning 39 bases read in frame from base 1. According to the germline V gene, CDR1 reads SGHVS and CDR2 reads FNYEAQ.